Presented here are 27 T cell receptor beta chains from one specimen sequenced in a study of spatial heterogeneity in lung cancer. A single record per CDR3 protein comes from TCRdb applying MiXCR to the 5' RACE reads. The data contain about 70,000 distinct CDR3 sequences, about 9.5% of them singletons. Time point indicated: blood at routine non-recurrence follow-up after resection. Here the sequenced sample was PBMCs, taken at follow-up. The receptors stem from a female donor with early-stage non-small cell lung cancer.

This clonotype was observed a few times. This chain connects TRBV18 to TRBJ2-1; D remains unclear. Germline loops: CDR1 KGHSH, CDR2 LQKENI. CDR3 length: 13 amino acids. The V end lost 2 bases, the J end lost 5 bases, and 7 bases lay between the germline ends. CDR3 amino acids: CASSPGRNNEQFF. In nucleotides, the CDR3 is TGTGCCAGCTCACCAGGACGAAACAATGAGCAGTTCTTC.

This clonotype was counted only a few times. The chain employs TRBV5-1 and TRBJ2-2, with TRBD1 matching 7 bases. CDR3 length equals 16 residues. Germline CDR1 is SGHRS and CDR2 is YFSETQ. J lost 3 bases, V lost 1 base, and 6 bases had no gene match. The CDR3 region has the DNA TGCGCCAGCAGCTTGACTGCGACAGGGTACACCGGGGAGCTGTTTTTT. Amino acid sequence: CASSLTATGYTGELFF. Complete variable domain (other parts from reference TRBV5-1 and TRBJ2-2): KAGVTQTPRYLIKTRGQQVTLSCSPISGHRSVSWYQQTPGQGLQFLFEYFSETQRNKGNFPGRFSGRQFSNSRSEMNVSTLELGDSALYLCASSLTATGYTGELFFGEGSRLTVL.

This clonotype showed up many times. CDR3 DNA: TGTGCCAGCAGCCAAGGATTGATCGGTCAGGCGAACACCGGGGAGCTGTTTTTT. Translated, it gives CASSQGLIGQANTGELFF. The chain has TRBV3-1 and TRBJ2-2; D gene uncertain. Trimming removed 1 base from V and 0 bases from J, with 15 bases in between. Germline CDR1 and CDR2: LGHDT and YNNKEL (reference sequence). The CDR3 is made up of 18 amino acids.

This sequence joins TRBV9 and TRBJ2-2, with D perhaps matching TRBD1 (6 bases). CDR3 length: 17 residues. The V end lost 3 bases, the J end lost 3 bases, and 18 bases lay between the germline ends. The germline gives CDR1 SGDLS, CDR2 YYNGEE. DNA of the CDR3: TGTGCCAGCAGCGCCCCTCGAGGGGGAGCGGACACCGGGGAGCTGTTTTTT. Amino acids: CASSAPRGGADTGELFF.

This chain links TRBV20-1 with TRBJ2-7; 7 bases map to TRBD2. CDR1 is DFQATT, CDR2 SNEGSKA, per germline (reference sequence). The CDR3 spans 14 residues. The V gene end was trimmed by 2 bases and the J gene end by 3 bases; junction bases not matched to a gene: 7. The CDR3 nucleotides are TGCAGTGCTAGACGGGGCGGGAGTAACTACGAGCAGTACTTC. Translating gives CSARRGGSNYEQYF.

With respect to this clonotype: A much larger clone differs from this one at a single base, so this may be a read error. Here the CDR3 DNA reads TGTGCCTGCAGCCAAGCCCAGGAGACCCAGTACTTC. This gives the protein CACSQAQETQYF. The J gene is TRBJ2-5, the V gene TRBV3-1; no definite D call. This CDR3 has 12 residues. The V gene's germline CDR1 is LGHDT and CDR2 YNNKEL (reference sequence).

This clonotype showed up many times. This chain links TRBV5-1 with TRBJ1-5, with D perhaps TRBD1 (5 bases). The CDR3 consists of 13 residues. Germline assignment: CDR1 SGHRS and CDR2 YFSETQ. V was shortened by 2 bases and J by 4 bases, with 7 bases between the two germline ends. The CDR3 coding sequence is TGCGCCAGCAGCTTAGGGACGAATCAGCCCCAGCATTTT. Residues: CASSLGTNQPQHF. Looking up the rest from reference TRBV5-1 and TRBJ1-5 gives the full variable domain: KAGVTQTPRYLIKTRGQQVTLSCSPISGHRSVSWYQQTPGQGLQFLFEYFSETQRNKGNFPGRFSGRQFSNSRSEMNVSTLELGDSALYLCASSLGTNQPQHFGDGTRLSIL.

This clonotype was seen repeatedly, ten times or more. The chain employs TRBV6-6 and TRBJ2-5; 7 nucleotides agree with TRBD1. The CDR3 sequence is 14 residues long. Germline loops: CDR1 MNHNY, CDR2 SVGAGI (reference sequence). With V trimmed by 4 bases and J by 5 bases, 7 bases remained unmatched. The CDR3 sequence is CASSSTGQWETQYF. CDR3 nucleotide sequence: TGTGCCAGCAGTTCGACAGGGCAGTGGGAGACCCAGTACTTC.

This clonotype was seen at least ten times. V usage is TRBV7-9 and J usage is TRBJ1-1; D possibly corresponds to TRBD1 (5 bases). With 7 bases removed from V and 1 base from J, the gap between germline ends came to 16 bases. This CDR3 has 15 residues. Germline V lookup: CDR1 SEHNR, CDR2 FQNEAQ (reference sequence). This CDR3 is CASTSARVRNTEAFF. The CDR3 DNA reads TGTGCCAGCACCTCAGCCAGGGTTCGGAACACTGAAGCTTTCTTT. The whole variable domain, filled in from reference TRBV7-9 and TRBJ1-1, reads DTGVSQNPRHKITKRGQNVTFRCDPISEHNRLYWYRQTLGQGPEFLTYFQNEAQLEKSRLLSDRFSAERPKGSFSTLEIQRTEQGDSAMYLCASTSARVRNTEAFFGQGTRLTVV.

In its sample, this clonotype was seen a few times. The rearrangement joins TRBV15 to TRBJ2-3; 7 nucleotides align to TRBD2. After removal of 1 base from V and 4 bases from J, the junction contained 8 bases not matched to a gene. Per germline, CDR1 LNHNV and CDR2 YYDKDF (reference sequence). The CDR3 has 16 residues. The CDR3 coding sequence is TGTGCCACCAGCAGAGGAACAGCGGGAATCGCAGATACGCAGTATTTT. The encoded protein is CATSRGTAGIADTQYF.

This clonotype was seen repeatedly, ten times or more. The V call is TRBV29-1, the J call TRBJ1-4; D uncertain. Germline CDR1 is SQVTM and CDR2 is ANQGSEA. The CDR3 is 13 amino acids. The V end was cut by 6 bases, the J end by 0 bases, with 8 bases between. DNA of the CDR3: TGCAGCGTCCTGACTGCAACTAATGAAAAACTGTTTTTT. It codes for CSVLTATNEKLFF.

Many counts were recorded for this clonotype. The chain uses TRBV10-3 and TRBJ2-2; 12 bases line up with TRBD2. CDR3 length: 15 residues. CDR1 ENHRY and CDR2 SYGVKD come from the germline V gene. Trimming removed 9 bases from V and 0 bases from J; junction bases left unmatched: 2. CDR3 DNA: TGTGCCATACGGACTAGCGGGGCGAACACCGGGGAGCTGTTTTTT. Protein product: CAIRTSGANTGELFF.

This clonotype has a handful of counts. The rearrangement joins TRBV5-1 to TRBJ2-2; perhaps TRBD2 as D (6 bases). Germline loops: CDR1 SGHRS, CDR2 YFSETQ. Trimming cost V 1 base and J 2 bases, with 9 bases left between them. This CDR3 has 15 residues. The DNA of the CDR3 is TGCGCCAGCAGCTTGAATAGCGGAAACACCGGGGAGCTGTTTTTT. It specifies CASSLNSGNTGELFF. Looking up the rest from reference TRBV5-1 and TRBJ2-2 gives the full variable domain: KAGVTQTPRYLIKTRGQQVTLSCSPISGHRSVSWYQQTPGQGLQFLFEYFSETQRNKGNFPGRFSGRQFSNSRSEMNVSTLELGDSALYLCASSLNSGNTGELFFGEGSRLTVL.

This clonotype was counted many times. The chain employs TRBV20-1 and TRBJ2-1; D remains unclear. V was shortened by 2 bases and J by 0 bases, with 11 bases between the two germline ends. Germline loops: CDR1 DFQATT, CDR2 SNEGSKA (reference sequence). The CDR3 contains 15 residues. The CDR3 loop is CSARRPGSSYNEQFF. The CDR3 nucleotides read TGCAGTGCTAGACGCCCGGGTTCCTCCTACAATGAGCAGTTCTTC.

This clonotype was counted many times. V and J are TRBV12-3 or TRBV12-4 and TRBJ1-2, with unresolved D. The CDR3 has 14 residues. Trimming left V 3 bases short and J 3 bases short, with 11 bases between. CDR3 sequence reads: CASSFNLGDYGYTF. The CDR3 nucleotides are TGTGCCAGCAGTTTTAATTTAGGAGACTATGGCTACACCTTC.

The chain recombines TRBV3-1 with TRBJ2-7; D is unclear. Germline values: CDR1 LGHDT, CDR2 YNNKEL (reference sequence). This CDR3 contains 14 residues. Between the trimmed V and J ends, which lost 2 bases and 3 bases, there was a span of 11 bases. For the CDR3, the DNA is TGTGCCAGCAGCCAAATGAGTGGATTCTACGAGCAGTACTTC. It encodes CASSQMSGFYEQYF.

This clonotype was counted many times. In DNA form, the CDR3 reads TGTGCCAGCAGCTTATACAGGACCGGGGAGCTGTTTTTT. Translation: CASSLYRTGELFF. J is TRBJ2-2 and V is TRBV12-3 or TRBV12-4; D might be TRBD1 (5 bases). V lost 6 bases and J lost 5, with 10 bases in between. The CDR3 has 13 residues.

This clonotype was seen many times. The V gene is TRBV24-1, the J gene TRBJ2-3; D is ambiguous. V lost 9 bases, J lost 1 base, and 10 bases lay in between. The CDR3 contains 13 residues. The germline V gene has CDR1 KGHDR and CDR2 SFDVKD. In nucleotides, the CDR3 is TGTGCCACCCAGGATCCTGGCACAGATACGCAGTATTTT. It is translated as CATQDPGTDTQYF.

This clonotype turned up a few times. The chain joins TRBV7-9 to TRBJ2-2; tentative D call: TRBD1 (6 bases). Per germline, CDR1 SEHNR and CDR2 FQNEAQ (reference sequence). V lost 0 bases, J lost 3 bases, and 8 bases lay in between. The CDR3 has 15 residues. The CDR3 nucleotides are TGTGCCAGCAGCTTAGCGTGGACAGACACCGGGGAGCTGTTTTTT. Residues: CASSLAWTDTGELFF.

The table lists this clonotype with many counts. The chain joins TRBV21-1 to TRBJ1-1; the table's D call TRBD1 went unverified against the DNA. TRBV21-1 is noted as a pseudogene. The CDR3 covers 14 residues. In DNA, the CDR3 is TGTGCCAGCCCTCCGGACAGCCCTAACACTGAAGCTTTCTTT. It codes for CASPPDSPNTEAFF.

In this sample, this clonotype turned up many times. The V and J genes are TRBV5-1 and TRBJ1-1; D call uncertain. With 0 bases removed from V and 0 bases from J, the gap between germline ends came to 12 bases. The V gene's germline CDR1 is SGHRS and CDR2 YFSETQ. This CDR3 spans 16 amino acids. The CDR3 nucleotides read TGCGCCAGCAGCTTGGGCTCAGGAGACATGAACACTGAAGCTTTCTTT. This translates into CASSLGSGDMNTEAFF.

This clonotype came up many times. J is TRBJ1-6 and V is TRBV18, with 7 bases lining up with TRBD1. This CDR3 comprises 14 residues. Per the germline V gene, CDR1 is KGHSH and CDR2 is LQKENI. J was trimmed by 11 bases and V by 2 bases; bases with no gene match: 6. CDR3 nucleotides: TGTGCCAGCTCACCAGAGGGGGCGAGGACACCCCTCCACTTT. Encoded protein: CASSPEGARTPLHF.

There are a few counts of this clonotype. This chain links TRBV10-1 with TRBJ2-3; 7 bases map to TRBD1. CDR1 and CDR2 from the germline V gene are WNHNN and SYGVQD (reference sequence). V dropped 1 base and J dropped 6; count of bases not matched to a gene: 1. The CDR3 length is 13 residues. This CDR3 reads CASSEFRGDTQYF. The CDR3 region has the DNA TGCGCCAGCAGTGAGTTCAGGGGGGATACGCAGTATTTT.

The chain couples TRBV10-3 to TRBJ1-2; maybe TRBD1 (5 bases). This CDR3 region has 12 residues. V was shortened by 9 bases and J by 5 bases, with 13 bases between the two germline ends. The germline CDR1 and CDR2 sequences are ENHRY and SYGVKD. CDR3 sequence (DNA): TGTGCCATAAGGGACGGCGGATATGGCTACACCTTC. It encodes CAIRDGGYGYTF.

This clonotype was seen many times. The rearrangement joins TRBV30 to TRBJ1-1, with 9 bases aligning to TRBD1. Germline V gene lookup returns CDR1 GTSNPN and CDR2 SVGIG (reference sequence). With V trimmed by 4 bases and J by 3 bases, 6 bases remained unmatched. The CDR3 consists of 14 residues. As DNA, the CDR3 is TGTGCCTGGACCCACCGGGACAGGGACACTGAAGCTTTCTTT. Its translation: CAWTHRDRDTEAFF.

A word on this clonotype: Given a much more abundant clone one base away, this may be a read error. The CDR3 DNA reads TGCGGCAGCAGCTTGGCCCACAGGGCCCCGAACACTGAAGCTTTCTTT. The encoded protein is CGSSLAHRAPNTEAFF. The chain recombines TRBV5-1 with TRBJ1-1; tentatively, D is TRBD1 (6 bases). The CDR3 sequence is 16 residues long. Looked up from germline, CDR1 is SGHRS and CDR2 is YFSETQ.

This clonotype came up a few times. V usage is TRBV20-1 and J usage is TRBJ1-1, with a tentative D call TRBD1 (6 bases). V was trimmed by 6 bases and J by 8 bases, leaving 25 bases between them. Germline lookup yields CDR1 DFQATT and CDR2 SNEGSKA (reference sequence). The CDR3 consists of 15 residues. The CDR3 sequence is CSATYTGKGSSEAFF. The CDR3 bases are TGCAGTGCAACCTACACAGGGAAGGGTAGTAGCGAAGCTTTCTTT.